This T cell receptor beta chain was retrieved from a study of PD-L1 blockade in urothelial cancer. Generated by immunoSEQ multiplex PCR, the TCRdb table keeps only in-frame clones and is missing some. This table holds around 100,000 clones, approximately 90% found once. Stated time point: peripheral blood 6 weeks after treatment start. Sample: PBMCs, taken around atezolizumab (anti-PD-L1) treatment. This receptor was identified in a man in his sixties with urothelial cancer.

The CDR3 DNA sequence: TGTGCCCCAGGGTCAACACACCAAGAGACCCAGTACTTC. Protein product: CAPGSTHQETQYF. V and J are TRBV6-4 and TRBJ2-5; D possibly corresponds to TRBD1 (5 bases). The CDR3 is 13 amino acids. V gave up 11 bases and J gave up 0 bases, with 13 bases separating them. Germline CDR1 and CDR2: MRHNA and SNTAGT.